This TCR beta chain was recorded in a study of glioma-infiltrating T cells after dendritic cell vaccination (dated by TCRdb to 2016 to 2017). About the investigation overall: A cohort of 15 glioblastoma patients from Phase I and II dendritic cell vaccination trials was included, of whom 9 were newly diagnosed and 6 had recurrent disease. Autologous tumor lysate-pulsed dendritic cell vaccination was administered to the patients between about 2003 and 2013. To make the vaccine, monocyte-derived dendritic cells were cultured for 7 to 8 days with IL-4 and GM-CSF and then pulsed overnight with autologous tumor lysate. Patients received three intradermal dendritic cell vaccine injections at biweekly intervals in the arm below the axilla. Tumor-infiltrating lymphocyte content was quantified and tumor and blood repertoires were compared in dendritic cell-vaccinated glioblastoma patients by deep sequencing of TCR beta CDR3 regions. Survival after dendritic cell vaccination was correlated with TCR sequencing metrics, including TIL content and tumor-blood repertoire overlap.

Per the publication, the time point label means: after dendritic cell vaccination, including at tumor progression/relapse. To be selected, patients needed enough residual fresh-frozen tumor tissue and more than two years of available survival data. An isocitrate dehydrogenase mutation was not carried by any of the glioblastoma patients, although molecular status was otherwise variable. PBMC collection took place before vaccination, two weeks after the third vaccination, and at tumor progression if progression occurred. The Qiagen DNeasy Blood extraction Kit was used to extract genomic DNA. Using the immunoSEQ assay, TCRB CDR3 regions were amplified from 1.5 to 2 micrograms of genomic DNA, or from all available DNA when less than that was on hand. The multiplex PCR relied on 60 forward primers for TCR V beta segments and 13 reverse primers for J beta segments. Synthetic control templates were spiked into each sample at limiting dilution to estimate reads per starting template. Reads of 87 bp were generated by sequencing on the Illumina HiSeq System. The study's own analysis went as follows. PCR and sequencing errors were removed by a nearest neighbor algorithm that merged closely related sequences. TCR overlap was defined as the percentage of unique tumor TCR beta sequences that were also present in the same patient's peripheral blood. The clones in this table, taken by TCRdb from immuneACCESS, are in-frame only. Not every clone is retained; where verified, under half of the shortfall comes from an unresolved V gene, and the cause of the rest is unknown. That table is the source of V, J and clone size, and D and trimming were worked out from the DNA. The sample table records around 78,000 clones; 85% of these occur just once. The leading ten clones occupy roughly 8.4% of the sample.

From the germline V gene (reference sequence), CDR1 is GTSNPN and CDR2 is SVGIG. The CDR3 holds 14 amino acids from the cysteine to the phenylalanine. The CDR3 DNA has 42 bases and is translated from base 1. V sheds 8 bases and J sheds 5 bases, leaving 20 bases between their ends. What the authors observed across the whole study: Longer time to progression and overall survival after dendritic cell vaccination were predicted by higher estimated pretreatment TIL content. No direct relationship between TCR clonality and survival was found, suggesting a diverse polyclonal response may matter. The response model built on TCR overlap across three groups was characterized as speculative, with prospective validation still needed. The cohort was small and heterogeneous, few patients had complete blood and tumor sets, and even fewer had initial-recurrent tumor pairs.

This clone came up a few times. Its antigen is unknown. Within one base of it there is no much larger clone, and no base qualities were kept. This receptor chain uses TRBV30 and TRBJ2-3; the D gene is possibly TRBD2, with 7 bases matching. This clonotype originated in a human donor with glioblastoma. The sample consisted of blood, taken after dendritic cell vaccination. At the DNA level, the sequence is TGTGCCATGGGAGAGGGAGGGGGTCAAGATACGCAGTATTTT. Translation gives CAMGEGGGQDTQYF. When the CDR3 is completed using the reference TRBV30 and TRBJ2-3 genes on either side, the full variable domain is SQTIHQWPATLVQPVGSPLSLECTVEGTSNPNLYWYRQAAGRGLQLLFYSVGIGQISSEVPQNLSASRPQDRQFILSSKKLLLSDSGFYLCAMGEGGGQDTQYFGPGTRLTVL.